The clone carrying this T cell receptor beta chain has only one observation. Its antigen is still unknown. V lost 7 bases and J 1 base, leaving 7 bases between the germline ends. Germline values: CDR1 LNHDA, CDR2 SQIVND (reference sequence). The CDR3 totals 12 residues. This specimen comes from a study of identifying expanded T cells in peripheral blood. Findings and limits, study-wide: Variance in clone template counts between approximately two-week samples significantly increased with total template count across all healthy donors. About 1.3 clones differed between technical replicates, versus around 16 and 19 over time.

No infections or other immune events were documented during collection. Sequenced by immunoSEQ multiplex PCR; TCRdb stores in-frame clones only, minus some. This sample yields 65,000 to 95,000 clones, of which 80% to 90% are seen a single time; roughly 7.3% belongs to the top ten. The sequence was obtained from a person between 18 and 75 years old in good health. This chain connects TRBV19 to TRBJ1-1; unclear D gene. Sequencing was carried out using blood. The CDR3 sequence: CASNSRNTEAFF. DNA of the CDR3: TGTGCCAGTAACAGCAGGAACACTGAAGCTTTCTTT. The variable domain in full, with the rest retrieved from reference TRBV19 and TRBJ1-1, is DGGITQSPKYLFRKEGQNVTLSCEQNLNHDAMYWYRQDPGQGLRLIYYSQIVNDFQKGDIAEGYSVSREKKESFPLTVTSAQKNPTAFYLCASNSRNTEAFFGQGTRLTVV.